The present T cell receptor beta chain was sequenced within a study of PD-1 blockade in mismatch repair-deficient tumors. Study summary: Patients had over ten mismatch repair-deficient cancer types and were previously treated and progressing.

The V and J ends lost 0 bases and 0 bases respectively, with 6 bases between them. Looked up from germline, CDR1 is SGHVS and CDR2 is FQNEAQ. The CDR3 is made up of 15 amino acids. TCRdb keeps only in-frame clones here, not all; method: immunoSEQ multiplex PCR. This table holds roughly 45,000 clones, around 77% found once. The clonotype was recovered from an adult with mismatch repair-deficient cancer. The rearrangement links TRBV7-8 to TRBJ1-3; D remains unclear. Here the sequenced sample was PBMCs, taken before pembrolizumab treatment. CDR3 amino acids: CASSLAGDSGNTIYF. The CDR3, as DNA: TGTGCCAGCAGCTTAGCGGGAGACTCTGGAAACACCATATATTTT.